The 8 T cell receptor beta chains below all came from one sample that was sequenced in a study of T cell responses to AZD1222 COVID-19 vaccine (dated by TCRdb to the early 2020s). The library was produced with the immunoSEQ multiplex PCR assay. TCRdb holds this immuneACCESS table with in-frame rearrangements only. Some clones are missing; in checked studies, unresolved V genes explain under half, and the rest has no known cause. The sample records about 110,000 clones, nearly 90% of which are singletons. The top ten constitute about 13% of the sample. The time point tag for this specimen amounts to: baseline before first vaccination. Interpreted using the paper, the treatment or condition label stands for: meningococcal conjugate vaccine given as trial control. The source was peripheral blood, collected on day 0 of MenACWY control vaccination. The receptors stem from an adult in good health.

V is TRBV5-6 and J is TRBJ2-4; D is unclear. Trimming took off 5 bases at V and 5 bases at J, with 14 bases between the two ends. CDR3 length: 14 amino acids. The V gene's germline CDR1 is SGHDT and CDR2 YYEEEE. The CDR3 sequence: CASSVDPRENIQYF. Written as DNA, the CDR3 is TGTGCCAGCAGTGTGGATCCACGGGAAAACATTCAGTACTTC. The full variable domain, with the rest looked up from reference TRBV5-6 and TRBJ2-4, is DAGVTQSPTHLIKTRGQQVTLRCSPKSGHDTVSWYQQALGQGPQFIFQYYEEEERQRGNFPDRFSGHQFPNYSSELNVNALLLGDSALYLCASSVDPRENIQYFGAGTRLSVL.

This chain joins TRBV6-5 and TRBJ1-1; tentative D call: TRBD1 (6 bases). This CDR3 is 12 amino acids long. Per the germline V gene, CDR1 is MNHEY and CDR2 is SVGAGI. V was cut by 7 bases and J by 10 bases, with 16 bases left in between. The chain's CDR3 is CASIHRAEGAFF. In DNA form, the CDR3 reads TGTGCCAGCATCCACAGGGCAGAAGGAGCTTTCTTT.

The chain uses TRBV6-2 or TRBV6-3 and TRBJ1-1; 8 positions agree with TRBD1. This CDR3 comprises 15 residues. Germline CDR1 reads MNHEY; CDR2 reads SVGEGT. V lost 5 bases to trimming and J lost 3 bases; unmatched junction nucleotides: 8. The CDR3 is CASSGQGFTDTEAFF. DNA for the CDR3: TGTGCCAGCAGTGGACAGGGTTTTACGGACACTGAAGCTTTCTTT.

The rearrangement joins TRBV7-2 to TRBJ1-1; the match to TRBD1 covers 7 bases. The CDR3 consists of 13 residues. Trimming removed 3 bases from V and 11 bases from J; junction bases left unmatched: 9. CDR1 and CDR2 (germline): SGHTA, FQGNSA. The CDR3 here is CASSLGQQLGAFF. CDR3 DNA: TGTGCCAGCAGCTTGGGACAGCAGTTGGGGGCTTTCTTT. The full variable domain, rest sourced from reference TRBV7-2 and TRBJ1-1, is GAGVSQSPSNKVTEKGKDVELRCDPISGHTALYWYRQSLGQGLEFLIYFQGNSAPDKSGLPSDRFSAERTGGSVSTLTIQRTQQEDSAVYLCASSLGQQLGAFFGQGTRLTVV.

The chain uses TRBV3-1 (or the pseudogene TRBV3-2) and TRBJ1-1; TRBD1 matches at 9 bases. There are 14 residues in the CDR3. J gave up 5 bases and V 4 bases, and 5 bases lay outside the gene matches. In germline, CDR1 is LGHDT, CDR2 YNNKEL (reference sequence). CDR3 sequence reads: CASSLSTGGTEAFF. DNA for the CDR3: TGTGCCAGCAGCCTTTCGACAGGGGGGACTGAAGCTTTCTTT.

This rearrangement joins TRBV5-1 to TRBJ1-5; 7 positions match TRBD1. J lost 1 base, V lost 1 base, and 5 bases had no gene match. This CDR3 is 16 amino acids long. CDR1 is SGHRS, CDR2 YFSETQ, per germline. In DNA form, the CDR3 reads TGCGCCAGCAGCTTGACAACAGGGGAAAGCAATCAGCCCCAGCATTTT. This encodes CASSLTTGESNQPQHF.

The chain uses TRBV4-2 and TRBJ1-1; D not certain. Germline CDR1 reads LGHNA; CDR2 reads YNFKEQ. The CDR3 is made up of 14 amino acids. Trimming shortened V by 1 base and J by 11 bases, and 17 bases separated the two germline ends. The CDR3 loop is CASSQGYSPNVAFF. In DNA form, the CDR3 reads TGTGCCAGCAGCCAAGGATACAGTCCCAACGTGGCTTTCTTT.

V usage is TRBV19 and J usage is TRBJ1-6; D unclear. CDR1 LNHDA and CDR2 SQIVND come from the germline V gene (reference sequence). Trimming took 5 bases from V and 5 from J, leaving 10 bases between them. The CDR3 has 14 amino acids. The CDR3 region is CASSLSLNNSPLHF. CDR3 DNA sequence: TGTGCCAGTAGTCTTAGCCTGAATAATTCACCCCTCCACTTT.